Listed below are T cell receptor beta chains from one sample, sequenced in a study of cytomegalovirus exposure and HLA in healthy donors. Some clones are missing from TCRdb's copy, which holds only in-frame ones; the method was immunoSEQ multiplex PCR. This table has about 160,000 clones, around four fifths appearing once. Material: PBMCs. These TCRs come from a man aged 25-45 years in good health and CMV-seronegative. The CDR3 runs from the conserved cysteine through the conserved F or W. Each record gives: D gene, V gene, J gene, clone size, CDR3 DNA, CDR3 protein. The D gene is left open where the match is weak. The size field is filled for only some rows; it gives once, few, many or a size class.

TRBD2	TRBV18	TRBJ2-7	-	TGTGCCAGCTCGTTTAGCGGGAGTGTAGACGAGCAGTACTTC	CASSFSGSVDEQYF
-	TRBV27	TRBJ1-1	-	TGTGCCAGCGGGGAGTTCACTGAAGCTTTCTTT	CASGEFTEAFF
-	TRBV15	TRBJ1-1	-	TGTGCCACCAGCAGAGGTGGTAGGCAGGCTGGGACTGAAGCTTTCTTT	CATSRGGRQAGTEAFF
-	TRBV7-3	TRBJ1-2	-	TGTGCCAGCAGCTTAACGCCTAGGAGCTATGGCTACACCTTC	CASSLTPRSYGYTF
-	TRBV30	TRBJ1-4	-	TGTGCCTGGAGTGAACAGACAACTAATGAAAAACTGTTTTTT	CAWSEQTTNEKLFF
-	TRBV25-1	TRBJ1-2	-	TGTGCCAGCAGTGAAGGGGCAGGGTATGGCTACACCTTC	CASSEGAGYGYTF
-	TRBV7-9	TRBJ2-1	-	TGTGCCAGCAGCTTAGCATCTGTTCAGGAGCAGTTCTTC	CASSLASVQEQFF
-	TRBV23-1	TRBJ1-1	once	TGCGCCAGCAGTCTGAAAGGGGTCGTTATGAACACTGAAGCTTTCTTT	CASSLKGVVMNTEAFF
TRBD2	TRBV7-3	TRBJ2-1	-	TGTGCCAGCAGCCTCCAGGGACTAGCCTACAATGAGCAGTTCTTC	CASSLQGLAYNEQFF
-	TRBV5-4	TRBJ1-1	once	TGTGCCAGCAGCTACGAAGGCAGGAAGGTCGCTGAAGCTTTCTTT	CASSYEGRKVAEAFF
-	TRBV30	TRBJ1-1	-	TGTGCCTGGAGCACACCCGCCGTTTTCTTT	CAWSTPAVFF
-	TRBV7-7	TRBJ2-1	-	TGTGCTAGCAGCTTAGGAGGAATCAATGAGCAGTTCTTC	CASSLGGINEQFF
-	TRBV27	TRBJ2-5	-	TGTGCCAGCAGTCCCGGGGAGTTTCCGAGGGAGACCCAGTACTTC	CASSPGEFPRETQYF
TRBD2	TRBV6-6	TRBJ2-2	-	TGTGCCAGCAGCAGTTACGGGGGGACCGGGGAGCTGTTTTTT	CASSSYGGTGELFF
-	TRBV27	TRBJ2-7	-	TGTGCCAGCAGCCCGACGACAGGCGCAACCTACGAGCAGTACTTC	CASSPTTGATYEQYF
-	TRBV7-2	TRBJ1-6	once	TGTGCCAGCAGCCCACAGGGAGAATATAATTCACCCCTCCACTTT	CASSPQGEYNSPLHF
TRBD1	TRBV2	TRBJ1-2	-	TGTGCCAGCACGGGAGGGACAGGGAGACACTATGGCTACACCTTC	CASTGGTGRHYGYTF
TRBD1	TRBV5-1	TRBJ2-7	few	TGCGCCAGCAGCTTGGGACAGGGGTACGACGAGCAGTACTTC	CASSLGQGYDEQYF
-	TRBV10-3	TRBJ2-2	-	TGTGCCATCAAGGGGGATGGGAACACCGGGGAGCTGTTTTTT	CAIKGDGNTGELFF
TRBD2	TRBV30	TRBJ2-3	-	TGTGCCTGGAGTGTACTAGCGGATAGCACAGATACGCAGTATTTT	CAWSVLADSTDTQYF
TRBD2	TRBV6-4	TRBJ2-2	-	TGTGCCAGCAGTGACAGGGCGGGAGGACCCACCGGGGAGCTGTTTTTT	CASSDRAGGPTGELFF
-	TRBV28	TRBJ1-4	-	TGTGCCAGCAGTTTACAGGGCGTGGGTGGAAAACTGTTTTTT	CASSLQGVGGKLFF
TRBD2	TRBV5-4	TRBJ2-7	-	TGTGCCAGCAGCCGAAATCTAGCGGGGGTTCTCTACGAGCAGTACTTC	CASSRNLAGVLYEQYF
TRBD2	TRBV7-9	TRBJ2-1	-	TGTGCCAGCAGCTTAGGCCTAGCGGGGGGTCGGGATGAGCAGTTCTTC	CASSLGLAGGRDEQFF
-	TRBV9	TRBJ1-1	-	TGTGCCAGCAGCCAGACAGGGAACACTGAAGCTTTCTTT	CASSQTGNTEAFF
TRBD1	TRBV2	TRBJ1-3	-	TGTGCCAGCAGTGGACAGGGGGCGGCGGGAAACACCATATATTTT	CASSGQGAAGNTIYF
-	TRBV21-1	TRBJ2-1	-	TGTGCCAGCAGCAAAGCGCCTCGTTTTCTAGCGGGGGGGAACAATGAGCAGTTCTTC	CASSKAPRFLAGGNNEQFF
TRBD1	TRBV28	TRBJ1-2	few	TGTGCCAGCAGTATGAACAGGGGGCGAGCCTTC	CASSMNRGRAF
TRBD2	TRBV4-3	TRBJ2-1	-	TGCGCCAGCAGCCGAAGCGTGGGGACTAGCGGGAGCTCCTACAATGAGCAGTTCTTC	CASSRSVGTSGSSYNEQFF
-	TRBV7-9	TRBJ1-4	few	TGTGCCAGCCGCAGGGGTTTCGGAGCAACTAATGAAAAACTGTTTTTT	CASRRGFGATNEKLFF